This TCR beta chain was obtained from a study of T cell responses to AZD1222 COVID-19 vaccine. Germline-derived CDR1 and CDR2 are LGHNA and YNFKEQ. The length of the CDR3 is 16 residues. Trimming shortened V by 0 bases and J by 1 base, and 7 bases separated the two germline ends. The repertoire was sequenced with immunoSEQ multiplex PCR; TCRdb's copy has only in-frame clones and lacks some. The sample carries 150,000 to 200,000 clones, around 87% recorded once. The source was peripheral blood, collected on day 0 of AZD1222 vaccination. This clonotype was obtained from an adult in good health. This chain joins TRBV4-2 and TRBJ2-6; a possible D gene is TRBD2 (5 bases). The CDR3 region is CASSQEAVSGANVLTF. The CDR3 DNA is TGTGCCAGCAGCCAAGAAGCGGTTTCTGGGGCCAACGTCCTGACTTTC.